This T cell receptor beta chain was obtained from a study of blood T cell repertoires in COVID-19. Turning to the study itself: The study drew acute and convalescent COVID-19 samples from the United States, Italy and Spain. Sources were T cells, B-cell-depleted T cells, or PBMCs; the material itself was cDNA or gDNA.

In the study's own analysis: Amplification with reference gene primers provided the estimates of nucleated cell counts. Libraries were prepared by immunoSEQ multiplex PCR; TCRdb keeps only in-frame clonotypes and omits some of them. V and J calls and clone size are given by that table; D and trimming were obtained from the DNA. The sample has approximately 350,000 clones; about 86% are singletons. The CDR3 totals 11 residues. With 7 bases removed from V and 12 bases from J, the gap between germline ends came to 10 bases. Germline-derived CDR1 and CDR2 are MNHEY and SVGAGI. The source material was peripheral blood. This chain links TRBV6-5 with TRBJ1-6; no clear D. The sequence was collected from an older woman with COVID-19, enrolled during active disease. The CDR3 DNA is TGTGCCAGCAACCAAGACATACCCCTCCACTTT. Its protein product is CASNQDIPLHF.